This T cell receptor beta chain emerged from a study of shared clonotypes between healthy human individuals (dated by TCRdb to 2020 to 2021). About the study as a whole: The cohort included three men and a couple of women between 18 and 49 years of age. For each donor, three plates each were used for CD4 naive and CD4 memory, two plates were used for CD8 naive, and one plate was used for CD8 memory. The study deeply sequenced blood TCR repertoires of 5 or 6 healthy adults to estimate repertoire size and the extent of clonotype sharing between individuals. To increase sequencing depth and limit assay-specific biases, different laboratories used diverse techniques to prepare libraries and sequence TCR repertoires. Each donor's leukapheresis produced roughly between roughly 0.9 and 8.9 billion PBMCs.

The germline V gene (reference sequence) specifies MNHEY as CDR1 and SMNVEV as CDR2. Trimming removed 2 bases from V and 5 bases from J; the gene matches leave 9 bases unexplained. Reading from cysteine to phenylalanine, the CDR3 counts 16 amino acids. Only CDR3 DNA is held: 48 bases, read in frame from base 1. This clone was found once. No antigen is known for it. Qualities for individual bases were not recorded, and no much larger clone is one base off. Using the deep immunoSEQ assay, TCR CDR3 regions were amplified from genomic DNA by multiplex PCR. For each cell subset, the extracted genomic DNA was distributed evenly across all wells of several immunoSEQ 96-well plates, and each plate served as one replicate. For sorted subsets, about 200 ng genomic DNA, equal to 30,000 or so T cell genomes, was loaded into each replicate PCR. Purified libraries were measured with a Qubit 3.0 fluorometer, size-checked on a Bioanalyzer 2100, and measured again with the KAPA Library Quantification kit. Each immunoSEQ 96-well plate was sequenced on its own single-read 150-cycle Illumina NextSeq 550 flow cell. As for the original processing: The immunoSEQ output contained only junctional sequences without quality scores, so filtering could not match that applied to full-length reads. To assign V/J genes and CDR3, sequences were annotated against IMGT germline references using PyIR, a Python wrapper for IgBLAST v1.9. Any read was removed if the V/J assignment was weak (E-value above 1e-6), the CDR3 was missing, or the read contained stop codons, out-of-frame junctions, or ambiguous translated residues. A V3J clonotype was defined by an identical inferred V gene, J gene, and CDR3 amino acid sequence. To compute the percentage overlap between repertoires, the number of shared unique clonotypes was divided by the size of the smaller repertoire. RTK rarefaction, the Chao1 estimator, and Recon v2.1 estimates of unobserved clonotypes were used to assess repertoire richness. Generation probabilities for all TCRbeta clonotypes obtained by the gDNA method from a handful of donors were computed using OLGA. TCRdb stores this immuneACCESS table with in-frame sequences only. Part of the clones is absent; in the studies checked, under half of the shortfall reflects unresolved V genes, and no reason is known for the rest. V, J and clone size reflect that table, while D and trimming were determined from the DNA. The sample data list about 2,100,000 clones, and around 93% of these were observed just once. Of the sample, around 1.7% is held by the ten largest clones.

Overall study outcomes, separate from this receptor: Based on pairwise subsampling, the degree of clonotype sharing among donors was expected to be affected by sequencing depth. Sampling was restricted to blood, and TCR repertoires in tissue are likely to differ from TCR repertoires in blood. Even with the large sequencing depth, rarefaction of the sorted-subset datasets indicated that sequencing was incomplete. Across a few donors, roughly 5.1% of naive CD4, around 3.5% of naive CD8, 2.3% of memory CD4, and approximately 0.4% of memory CD8 clonotypes were shared. Clonotypes shared by all four sorted-subset donors showed higher generation probabilities than non-shared clonotypes. The small number of donors limited the genetic and exposure-history diversity represented. Naive subsets generally had larger estimated clonotype richness than memory subsets.

For the CD8 naive samples, CD45RO-negative cells were positively selected for CCR7, yielding a CD45RA+CCR7+ population from which TemRA cells were excluded. Donors were healthy HIV-negative adults with no recently reported acute infections or vaccinations. All donors were Caucasian adults living in Nashville, Tennessee, USA. Blood was collected by leukapheresis, and PBMCs were isolated by Ficoll-Histopaque density gradient centrifugation and then cryopreserved in liquid nitrogen vapor phase. Analytical flow cytometry was used to check the purity and quantity of each magnetically sorted T cell population. Genomic DNA was isolated from each sorted fraction and quantified by UV absorbance on a Nanodrop 2000c.

The rearrangement combines TRBV27 with TRBJ2-5; 9 nucleotides in the junction match TRBD1. Sequencing used naive CD8+ T cells from PBMCs. The cell subset or site label of this sample denotes: CD45RA+CCR7+. The source of this sequence is a man aged 18 to 35 in good health. Some clones in this sample may be carry-over from other donors' samples. The CDR3 here reads CASSLGHGTGRETQYF. The nucleotide sequence reads TGTGCCAGCAGTTTAGGTCATGGGACAGGGAGGGAGACCCAGTACTTC.